This TCR beta chain was found in a study of cytomegalovirus exposure and HLA in healthy donors. Study-level background: Clustering assigned around 77% of the approximately 400 genotyped donors to the Caucasian-associated ancestry cluster. Study-level points and caveats: The authors later found HLA-associated TCR beta chains more clonally expanded than equally common others.

As to this clone: Its antigen is still unknown.

The PCR employed 60 Vbeta primers together with 13 Jbeta primers. Measured with immunoSEQ multiplex PCR; TCRdb has only the in-frame clones, and not every one. This sample has 100,000 to 150,000 clones, with around 80% found just once. This clonotype originated in a woman aged 25 to 39 in good health and CMV-seronegative. Sequenced: PBMCs.

The CDR3 nucleotides are TGTGCCAGCAGCTTTCCGGGTCTCGCGGCCTACTCTGGAAACACCATATATTTT. It is translated as CASSFPGLAAYSGNTIYF. This sequence joins TRBV11-2 and TRBJ1-3; D unclear. Germline V gives CDR1 SGHAT, CDR2 FQNNGV. V gave up 3 bases and J gave up 0 bases, with 18 bases separating them. The length of the CDR3 is 18 residues. Using reference TRBV11-2 and TRBJ1-3 for the parts outside the CDR3, the full variable domain is EAGVAQSPRYKIIEKRQSVAFWCNPISGHATLYWYQQILGQGPKLLIQFQNNGVVDDSQLPKDRFSAERLKGVDSTLKIQPAKLEDSAVYLCASSFPGLAAYSGNTIYFGEGSWLTVV.